The rows below give T cell receptor beta chains drawn from one sample of a study of long-term antiretroviral therapy in people with HIV. Method: immunoSEQ multiplex PCR; TCRdb's copy keeps in-frame clones and lacks some. The data show around 25,000 clones, approximately 88% seen once. The material was unsorted PBMCs, obtained 1.8 years before starting antiretroviral therapy. Receptors were obtained from a man aged 50-60 years with HIV. Both conserved end residues are part of each CDR3. A D gene is named only where the DNA matches it firmly. Clone size is given for some rows only: seen once, a few or many times, or a class if the clone is expanded.

TRBJ2-2 | . | TRBV5-1 | . | CASSLVGWSGELFF | TGCGCCAGCAGCTTGGTGGGTTGGTCCGGGGAGCTGTTTTTT
TRBJ2-3 | TRBD2 | TRBV5-6 | . | CASSPHRSSGVTDTQYF | TGTGCCAGCAGTCCCCATAGGAGCAGCGGGGTAACAGATACGCAGTATTTT
TRBJ1-2 | TRBD1 | TRBV28 | few | CASSLLGQNYGYTF | TGTGCCAGCAGTTTATTGGGACAGAACTATGGCTACACCTTC
TRBJ2-2 | TRBD2 | TRBV5-1 | . | CASSLESSGSGTGELFF | TGCGCCAGCAGCTTGGAGAGTAGCGGGAGCGGGACCGGGGAGCTGTTTTTT
TRBJ1-5 | . | TRBV2 | once | CASSDTNNQPQHF | TGTGCCAGCAGCGACACGAACAATCAGCCCCAGCATTTT
TRBJ1-2 | . | TRBV15 | few | CATSRDPESYTF | TGTGCCACCAGCAGAGATCCCGAGAGCTACACCTTC
TRBJ1-1 | . | TRBV15 | . | CATTAVSNTEAFF | TGTGCCACCACCGCGGTATCGAACACTGAAGCTTTCTTT
TRBJ1-4 | TRBD1 | TRBV5-1 | . | CASSLDRGEKLFF | TGCGCCAGCAGCTTGGACAGGGGTGAAAAACTGTTTTTT
TRBJ1-3 | . | TRBV5-1 | once | CASSSTGSGNTIYF | TGCGCCAGCAGCTCTACAGGCTCTGGAAACACCATATATTTT
TRBJ2-5 | TRBD2 | TRBV11-3 | . | CASSFGGDVEETQYF | TGTGCCAGCAGCTTTGGGGGGGATGTAGAAGAGACCCAGTACTTC
TRBJ1-6 | . | TRBV7-2 | . | CASSLVGPWNSPLHF | TGTGCCAGCAGCTTAGTTGGACCATGGAATTCACCCCTCCACTTT
TRBJ2-7 | . | TRBV11-2 | . | CASSLSGWVTYEQYF | TGTGCCAGCAGCCTATCGGGGTGGGTAACCTACGAGCAGTACTTC
TRBJ2-7 | TRBD2 | TRBV27 | once | CASSLSSTSGGYEQYF | TGTGCCAGCAGTTTATCGTCGACTAGCGGGGGGTACGAGCAGTACTTC
TRBJ1-4 | . | TRBV4-1 | . | CASSQGPGLKEKLFF | TGCGCCAGCAGCCAAGGACCGGGATTGAAAGAAAAACTGTTTTTT